This passage covers 3 T cell receptor beta chains from one sample sequenced in a study of CD8 T cells in Susac syndrome. Random hexamers were used to reverse transcribe the RNA input (about 0.5 to 1 ug). TCRdb itself ran the immunoSEQ multiplex PCR reads through MiXCR, one entry per CDR3 protein. The sample carries just under 95,000 distinct CDR3 sequences, about 93% recorded once. The material sequenced was CD4+ T cells from PBMCs. The receptors here all came from a human donor with Susac syndrome.

The chain recombines TRBV7-7 with TRBJ2-1; D gene unclear. Looked up from germline, CDR1 is SSHAT and CDR2 is FNYEAQ (reference sequence). Trimming took off 5 bases at V and 4 bases at J, with 9 bases between the two ends. The CDR3 totals 13 residues. The CDR3 spells CASSLRAYNEQFF. CDR3 DNA sequence: TGTGCCAGCAGCCTCCGGGCTTACAATGAGCAGTTCTTC.

CDR3 in DNA: TGCGCCAGCAGCCAAGGAAGGGCGCGGGGGCCCTACGAGCAGTACTTC. It codes for CASSQGRARGPYEQYF. The J gene is TRBJ2-7, the V gene TRBV4-1; the D gene is possibly TRBD2 (7 bases). Germline loops: CDR1 MGHRA, CDR2 YSYEKL. The length of the CDR3 is 16 residues. V dropped 1 base and J dropped 2 bases, with 15 bases sitting between them.

The chain is built from TRBV23-1 and TRBJ2-1, with 10 bases aligning to TRBD1. TRBV23-1 is designated an ORF whose function remains uncertain. V shed 4 bases, J shed 4 bases, and the junction held 4 bases outside the gene matches. The CDR3 loop spans 15 amino acids. CDR3 protein: CASSPGQGKYNEQFF. The CDR3 nucleotides are TGCGCCAGCAGTCCGGGACAGGGGAAATACAATGAGCAGTTCTTC.